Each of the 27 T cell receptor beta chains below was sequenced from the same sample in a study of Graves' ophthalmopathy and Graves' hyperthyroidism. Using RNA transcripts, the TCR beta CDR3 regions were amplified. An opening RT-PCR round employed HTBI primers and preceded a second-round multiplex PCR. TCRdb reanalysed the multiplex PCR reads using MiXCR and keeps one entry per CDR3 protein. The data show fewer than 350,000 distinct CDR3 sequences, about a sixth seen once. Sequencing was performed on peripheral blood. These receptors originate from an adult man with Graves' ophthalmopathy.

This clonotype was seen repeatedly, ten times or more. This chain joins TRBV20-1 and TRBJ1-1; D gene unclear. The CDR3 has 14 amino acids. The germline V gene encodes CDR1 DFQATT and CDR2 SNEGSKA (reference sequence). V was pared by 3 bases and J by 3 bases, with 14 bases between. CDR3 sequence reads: CSASPPDRDTEAFF. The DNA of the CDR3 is TGCAGTGCTAGCCCCCCGGACCGGGACACTGAAGCTTTCTTT.

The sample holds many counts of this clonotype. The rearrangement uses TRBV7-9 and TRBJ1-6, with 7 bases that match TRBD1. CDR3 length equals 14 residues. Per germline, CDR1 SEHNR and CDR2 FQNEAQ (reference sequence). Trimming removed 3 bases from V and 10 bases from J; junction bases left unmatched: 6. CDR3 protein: CASSLRGRGSPLHF. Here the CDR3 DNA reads TGTGCCAGCAGCTTGAGGGGGCGAGGCTCACCCCTCCACTTT.

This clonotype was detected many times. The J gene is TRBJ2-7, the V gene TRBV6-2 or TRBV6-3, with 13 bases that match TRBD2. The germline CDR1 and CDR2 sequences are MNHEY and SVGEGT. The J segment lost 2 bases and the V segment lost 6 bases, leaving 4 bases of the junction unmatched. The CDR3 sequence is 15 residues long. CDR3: CASRLGLAGAYEQYF. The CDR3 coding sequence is TGTGCCAGCAGACTCGGACTAGCGGGGGCCTACGAGCAGTACTTC.

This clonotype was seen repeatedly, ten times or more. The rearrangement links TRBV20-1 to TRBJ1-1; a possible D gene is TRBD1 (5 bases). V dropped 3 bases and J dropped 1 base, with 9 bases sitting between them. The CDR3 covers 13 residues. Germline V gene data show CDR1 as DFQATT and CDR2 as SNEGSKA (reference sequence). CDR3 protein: CSASRDQNTEAFF. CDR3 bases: TGCAGTGCTAGCAGGGATCAGAACACTGAAGCTTTCTTT.

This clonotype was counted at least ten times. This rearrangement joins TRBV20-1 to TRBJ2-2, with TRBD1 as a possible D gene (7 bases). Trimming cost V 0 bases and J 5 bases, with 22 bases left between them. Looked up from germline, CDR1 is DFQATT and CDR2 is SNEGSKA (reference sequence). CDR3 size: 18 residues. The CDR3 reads CSARERQGGKPVTGELFF. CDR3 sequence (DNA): TGCAGTGCTAGAGAGAGACAGGGAGGAAAACCTGTTACCGGGGAGCTGTTTTTT.

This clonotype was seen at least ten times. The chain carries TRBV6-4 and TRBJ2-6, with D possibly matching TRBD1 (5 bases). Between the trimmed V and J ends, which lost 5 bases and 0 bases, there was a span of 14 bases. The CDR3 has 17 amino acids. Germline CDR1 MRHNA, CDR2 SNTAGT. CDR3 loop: CASSPRQSVSGANVLTF. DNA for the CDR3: TGTGCCAGCAGTCCGCGACAGTCCGTCTCTGGGGCCAACGTCCTGACTTTC.

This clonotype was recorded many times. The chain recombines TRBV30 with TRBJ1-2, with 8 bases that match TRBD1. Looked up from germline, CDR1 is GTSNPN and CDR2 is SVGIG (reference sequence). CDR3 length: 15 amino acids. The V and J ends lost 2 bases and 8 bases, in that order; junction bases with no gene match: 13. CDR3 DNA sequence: TGTGCCTGGAGTCATCTGACAGGGGACTCGGGGGGCTACACCTTC. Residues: CAWSHLTGDSGGYTF. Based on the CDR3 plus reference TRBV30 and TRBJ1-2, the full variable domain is SQTIHQWPATLVQPVGSPLSLECTVEGTSNPNLYWYRQAAGRGLQLLFYSVGIGQISSEVPQNLSASRPQDRQFILSSKKLLLSDSGFYLCAWSHLTGDSGGYTFGSGTRLTVV.

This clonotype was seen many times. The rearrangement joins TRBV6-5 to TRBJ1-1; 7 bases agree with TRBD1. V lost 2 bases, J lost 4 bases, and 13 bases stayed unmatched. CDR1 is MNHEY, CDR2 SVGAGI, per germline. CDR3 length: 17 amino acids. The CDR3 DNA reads TGTGCCAGCAGTTACATCCACCGTTGGGGACAGAGCACTGAAGCTTTCTTT. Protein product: CASSYIHRWGQSTEAFF.

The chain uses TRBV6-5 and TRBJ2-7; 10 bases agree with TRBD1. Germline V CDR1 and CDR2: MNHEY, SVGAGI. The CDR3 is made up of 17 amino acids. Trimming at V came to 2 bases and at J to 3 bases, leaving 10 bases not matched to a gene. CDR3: CASSYDRGRLLGYEQYF. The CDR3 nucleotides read TGTGCCAGCAGTTACGACAGGGGGCGATTACTAGGCTACGAGCAGTACTTC.

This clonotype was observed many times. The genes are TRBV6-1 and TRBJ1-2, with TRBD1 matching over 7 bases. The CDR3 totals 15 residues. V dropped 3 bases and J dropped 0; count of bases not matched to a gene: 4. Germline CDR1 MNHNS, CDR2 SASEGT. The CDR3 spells CASSDPGGTNYGYTF. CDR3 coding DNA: TGTGCCAGCAGTGACCCAGGGGGAACTAACTATGGCTACACCTTC.

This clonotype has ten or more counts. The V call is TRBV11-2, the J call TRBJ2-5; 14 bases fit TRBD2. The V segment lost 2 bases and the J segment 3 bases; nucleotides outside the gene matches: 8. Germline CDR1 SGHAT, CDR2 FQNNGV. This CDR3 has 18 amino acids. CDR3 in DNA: TGTGCCAGCAGCTTAAGACCCCCGGGACTAGCGGGGGAAGAGACCCAGTACTTC. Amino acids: CASSLRPPGLAGEETQYF.

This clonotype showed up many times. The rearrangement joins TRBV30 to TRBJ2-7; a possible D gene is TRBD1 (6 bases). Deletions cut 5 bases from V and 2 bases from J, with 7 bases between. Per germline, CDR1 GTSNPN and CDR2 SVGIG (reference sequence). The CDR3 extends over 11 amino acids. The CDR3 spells CAWGDTYEQYF. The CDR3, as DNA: TGTGCCTGGGGGGACACCTACGAGCAGTACTTC. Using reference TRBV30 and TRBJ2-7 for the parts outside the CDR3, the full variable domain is SQTIHQWPATLVQPVGSPLSLECTVEGTSNPNLYWYRQAAGRGLQLLFYSVGIGQISSEVPQNLSASRPQDRQFILSSKKLLLSDSGFYLCAWGDTYEQYFGPGTRLTVT.

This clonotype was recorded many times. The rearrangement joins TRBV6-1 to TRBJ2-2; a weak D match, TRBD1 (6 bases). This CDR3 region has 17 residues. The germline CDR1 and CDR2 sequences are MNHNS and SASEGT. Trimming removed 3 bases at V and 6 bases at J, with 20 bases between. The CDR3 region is CASSDLLGNTGSGELFF. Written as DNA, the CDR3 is TGTGCCAGCAGTGATCTTCTAGGAAATACAGGGTCCGGGGAGCTGTTTTTT.

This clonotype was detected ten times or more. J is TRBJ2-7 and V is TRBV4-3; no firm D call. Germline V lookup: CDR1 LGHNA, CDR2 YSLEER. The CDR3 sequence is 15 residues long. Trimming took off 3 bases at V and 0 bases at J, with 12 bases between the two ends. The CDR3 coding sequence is TGCGCCAGCAGCCAGGGAAATTCTAACTCCTACGAGCAGTACTTC. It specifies CASSQGNSNSYEQYF.

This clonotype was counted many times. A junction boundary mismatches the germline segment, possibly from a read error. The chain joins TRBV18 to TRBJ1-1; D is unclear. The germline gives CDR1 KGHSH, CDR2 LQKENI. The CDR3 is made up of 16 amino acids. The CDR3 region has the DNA TGTGCCAGCTCGCCACCCACCGCAAAAGTTCGAACTGAAGCTTTCTTT. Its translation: CASSPPTAKVRTEAFF. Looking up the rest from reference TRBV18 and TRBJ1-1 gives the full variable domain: NAGVMQNPRHLVRRRGQEARLRCSPMKGHSHVYWYRQLPEEGLKFMVYLQKENIIDESGMPKERFSAEFPKEGPSILRIQQVVRGDSAAYFCASSPPTAKVRTEAFFGQGTRLTVV.

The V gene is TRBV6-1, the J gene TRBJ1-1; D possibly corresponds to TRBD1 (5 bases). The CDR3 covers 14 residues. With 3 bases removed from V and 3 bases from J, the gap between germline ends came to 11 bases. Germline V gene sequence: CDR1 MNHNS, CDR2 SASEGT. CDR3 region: CASSEGWGDTEAFF. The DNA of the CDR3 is TGTGCCAGCAGTGAGGGCTGGGGGGACACTGAAGCTTTCTTT.

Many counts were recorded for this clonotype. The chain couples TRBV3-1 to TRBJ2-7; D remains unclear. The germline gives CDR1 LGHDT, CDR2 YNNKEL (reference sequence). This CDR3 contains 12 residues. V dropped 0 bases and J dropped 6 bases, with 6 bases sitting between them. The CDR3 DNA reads TGTGCCAGCAGCCAAGAACCGGGCGAGCAGTACTTC. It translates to CASSQEPGEQYF.

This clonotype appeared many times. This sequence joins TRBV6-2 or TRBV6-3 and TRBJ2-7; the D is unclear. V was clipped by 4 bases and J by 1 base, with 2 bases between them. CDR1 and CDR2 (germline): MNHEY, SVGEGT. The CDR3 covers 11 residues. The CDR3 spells CASSFSYEQYF. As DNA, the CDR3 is TGTGCCAGCAGTTTTTCCTACGAGCAGTACTTC.

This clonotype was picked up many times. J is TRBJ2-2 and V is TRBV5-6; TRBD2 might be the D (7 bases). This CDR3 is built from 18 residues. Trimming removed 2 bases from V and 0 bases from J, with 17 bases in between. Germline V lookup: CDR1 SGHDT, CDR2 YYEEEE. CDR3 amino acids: CASSFLVGGPSNTGELFF. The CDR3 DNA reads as TGTGCCAGCAGCTTTCTGGTCGGGGGGCCTTCGAACACCGGGGAGCTGTTTTTT.

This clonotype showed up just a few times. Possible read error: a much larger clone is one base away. CDR3 protein: CVSSYSVSGGREQYF. DNA of the CDR3: TGTGTCAGCAGTTACTCGGTTAGCGGGGGACGCGAGCAGTACTTC. The chain combines TRBV6-2 or TRBV6-3 with TRBJ2-7; 9 bases agree with TRBD2. The CDR3 runs 15 residues. Germline assignment: CDR1 MNHEY and CDR2 SVGEGT.

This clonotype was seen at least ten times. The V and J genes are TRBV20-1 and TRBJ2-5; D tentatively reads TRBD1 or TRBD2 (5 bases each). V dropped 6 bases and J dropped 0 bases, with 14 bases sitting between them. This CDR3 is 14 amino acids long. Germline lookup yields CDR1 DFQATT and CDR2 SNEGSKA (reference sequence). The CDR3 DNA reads TGCAGTGCCCGGGACGGTCGGTACCAAGAGACCCAGTACTTC. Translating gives CSARDGRYQETQYF.

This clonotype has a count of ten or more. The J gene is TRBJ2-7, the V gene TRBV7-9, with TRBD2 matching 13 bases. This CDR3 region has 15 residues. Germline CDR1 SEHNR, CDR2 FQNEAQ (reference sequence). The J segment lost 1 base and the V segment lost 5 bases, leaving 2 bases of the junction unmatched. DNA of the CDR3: TGTGCCAGCAGCAAGGGACTAGCGGGGTCCTACGAGCAGTACTTC. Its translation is CASSKGLAGSYEQYF.

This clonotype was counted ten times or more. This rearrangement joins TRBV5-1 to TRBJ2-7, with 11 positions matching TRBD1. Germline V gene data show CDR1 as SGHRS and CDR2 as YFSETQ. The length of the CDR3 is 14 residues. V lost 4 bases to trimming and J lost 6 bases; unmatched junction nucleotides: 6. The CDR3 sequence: CASSEGTGGSEQYF. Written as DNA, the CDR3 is TGCGCCAGCAGCGAGGGGACAGGGGGGAGCGAGCAGTACTTC.

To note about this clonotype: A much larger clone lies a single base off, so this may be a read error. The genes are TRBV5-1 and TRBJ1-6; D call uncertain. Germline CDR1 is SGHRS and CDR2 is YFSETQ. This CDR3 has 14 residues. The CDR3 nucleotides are TGCGCCGGCAGCCCGGACGGCAGAAATTCACCCCTCCACTTT. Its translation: CAGSPDGRNSPLHF. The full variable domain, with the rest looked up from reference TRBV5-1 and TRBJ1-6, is KAGVTQTPRYLIKTRGQQVTLSCSPISGHRSVSWYQQTPGQGLQFLFEYFSETQRNKGNFPGRFSGRQFSNSRSEMNVSTLELGDSALYLCAGSPDGRNSPLHFGNGTRLTVT.

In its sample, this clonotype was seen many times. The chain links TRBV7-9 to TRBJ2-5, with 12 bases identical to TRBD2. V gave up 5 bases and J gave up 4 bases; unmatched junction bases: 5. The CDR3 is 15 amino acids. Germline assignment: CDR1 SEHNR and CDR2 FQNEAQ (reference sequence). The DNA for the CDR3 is TGTGCCAGCAGCCCCTCGGGACTAGCGGGAGAGACCCAGTACTTC. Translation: CASSPSGLAGETQYF.

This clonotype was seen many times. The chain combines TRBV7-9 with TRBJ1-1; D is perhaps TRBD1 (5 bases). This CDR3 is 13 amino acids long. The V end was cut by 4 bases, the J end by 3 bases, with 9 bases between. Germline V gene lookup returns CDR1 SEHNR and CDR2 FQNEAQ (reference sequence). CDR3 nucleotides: TGTGCCAGCAGCTGGGGGGGGGACACTGAAGCTTTCTTT. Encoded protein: CASSWGGDTEAFF.

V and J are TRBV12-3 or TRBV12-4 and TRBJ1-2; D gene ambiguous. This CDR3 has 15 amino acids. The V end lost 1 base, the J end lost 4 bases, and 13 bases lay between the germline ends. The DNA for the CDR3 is TGTGCCAGCAGTTTAGGTGTCGCGGAGTTCTATGGCTACACCTTC. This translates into CASSLGVAEFYGYTF.